This TCR beta chain was found in a study of CD8 T cells in ankylosing spondylitis. Points from the study as a whole: Ankylosing spondylitis blood appeared to be characterized by a TCR beta motif of fewer than ten highly homologous variants. Those disease-linked clones were CD8+; they were also relatively rare in peripheral blood.

The germline gives CDR1 LGHDT, CDR2 YNNKEL (reference sequence). The V end was cut by 5 bases, the J end by 6 bases, with 13 bases between. The CDR3 contains 13 residues. Worth noting for this clonotype: The antigen is unknown.

TCRdb redid the calling of the 5' RACE reads with MiXCR, one entry per CDR3 protein. The sample holds about 800,000 distinct CDR3 sequences, over 9.5% seen once. This chain uses TRBV3-1 with TRBJ1-2, with a tentative D call TRBD1 (6 bases). The receptor comes from a male donor with ankylosing spondylitis. The material sequenced was blood, either unsorted or a sorted T cell fraction (not recorded which). The CDR3 sequence: CASSFRDIDGYTF. The CDR3 bases are TGTGCCAGCAGCTTCCGGGACATTGATGGCTACACCTTC.